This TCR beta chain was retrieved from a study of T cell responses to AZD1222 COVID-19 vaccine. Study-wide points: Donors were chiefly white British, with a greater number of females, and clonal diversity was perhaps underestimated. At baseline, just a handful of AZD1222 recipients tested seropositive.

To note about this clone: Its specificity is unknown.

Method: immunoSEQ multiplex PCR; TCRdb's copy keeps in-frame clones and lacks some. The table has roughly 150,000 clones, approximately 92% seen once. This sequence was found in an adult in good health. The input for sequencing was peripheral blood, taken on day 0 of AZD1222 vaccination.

CDR3 loop: CASSLTGSGNYYEQYF. In DNA, the CDR3 is TGTGCCAGCAGCTTAACGGGTAGCGGGAACTACTACGAGCAGTACTTC. V gene TRBV7-3 combines with J gene TRBJ2-7; 8 bases line up with TRBD2. This CDR3 comprises 16 residues. CDR1 is SGHTA, CDR2 FQGTGA, per germline. The V and J ends lost 0 bases and 3 bases, in that order; junction bases with no gene match: 7.